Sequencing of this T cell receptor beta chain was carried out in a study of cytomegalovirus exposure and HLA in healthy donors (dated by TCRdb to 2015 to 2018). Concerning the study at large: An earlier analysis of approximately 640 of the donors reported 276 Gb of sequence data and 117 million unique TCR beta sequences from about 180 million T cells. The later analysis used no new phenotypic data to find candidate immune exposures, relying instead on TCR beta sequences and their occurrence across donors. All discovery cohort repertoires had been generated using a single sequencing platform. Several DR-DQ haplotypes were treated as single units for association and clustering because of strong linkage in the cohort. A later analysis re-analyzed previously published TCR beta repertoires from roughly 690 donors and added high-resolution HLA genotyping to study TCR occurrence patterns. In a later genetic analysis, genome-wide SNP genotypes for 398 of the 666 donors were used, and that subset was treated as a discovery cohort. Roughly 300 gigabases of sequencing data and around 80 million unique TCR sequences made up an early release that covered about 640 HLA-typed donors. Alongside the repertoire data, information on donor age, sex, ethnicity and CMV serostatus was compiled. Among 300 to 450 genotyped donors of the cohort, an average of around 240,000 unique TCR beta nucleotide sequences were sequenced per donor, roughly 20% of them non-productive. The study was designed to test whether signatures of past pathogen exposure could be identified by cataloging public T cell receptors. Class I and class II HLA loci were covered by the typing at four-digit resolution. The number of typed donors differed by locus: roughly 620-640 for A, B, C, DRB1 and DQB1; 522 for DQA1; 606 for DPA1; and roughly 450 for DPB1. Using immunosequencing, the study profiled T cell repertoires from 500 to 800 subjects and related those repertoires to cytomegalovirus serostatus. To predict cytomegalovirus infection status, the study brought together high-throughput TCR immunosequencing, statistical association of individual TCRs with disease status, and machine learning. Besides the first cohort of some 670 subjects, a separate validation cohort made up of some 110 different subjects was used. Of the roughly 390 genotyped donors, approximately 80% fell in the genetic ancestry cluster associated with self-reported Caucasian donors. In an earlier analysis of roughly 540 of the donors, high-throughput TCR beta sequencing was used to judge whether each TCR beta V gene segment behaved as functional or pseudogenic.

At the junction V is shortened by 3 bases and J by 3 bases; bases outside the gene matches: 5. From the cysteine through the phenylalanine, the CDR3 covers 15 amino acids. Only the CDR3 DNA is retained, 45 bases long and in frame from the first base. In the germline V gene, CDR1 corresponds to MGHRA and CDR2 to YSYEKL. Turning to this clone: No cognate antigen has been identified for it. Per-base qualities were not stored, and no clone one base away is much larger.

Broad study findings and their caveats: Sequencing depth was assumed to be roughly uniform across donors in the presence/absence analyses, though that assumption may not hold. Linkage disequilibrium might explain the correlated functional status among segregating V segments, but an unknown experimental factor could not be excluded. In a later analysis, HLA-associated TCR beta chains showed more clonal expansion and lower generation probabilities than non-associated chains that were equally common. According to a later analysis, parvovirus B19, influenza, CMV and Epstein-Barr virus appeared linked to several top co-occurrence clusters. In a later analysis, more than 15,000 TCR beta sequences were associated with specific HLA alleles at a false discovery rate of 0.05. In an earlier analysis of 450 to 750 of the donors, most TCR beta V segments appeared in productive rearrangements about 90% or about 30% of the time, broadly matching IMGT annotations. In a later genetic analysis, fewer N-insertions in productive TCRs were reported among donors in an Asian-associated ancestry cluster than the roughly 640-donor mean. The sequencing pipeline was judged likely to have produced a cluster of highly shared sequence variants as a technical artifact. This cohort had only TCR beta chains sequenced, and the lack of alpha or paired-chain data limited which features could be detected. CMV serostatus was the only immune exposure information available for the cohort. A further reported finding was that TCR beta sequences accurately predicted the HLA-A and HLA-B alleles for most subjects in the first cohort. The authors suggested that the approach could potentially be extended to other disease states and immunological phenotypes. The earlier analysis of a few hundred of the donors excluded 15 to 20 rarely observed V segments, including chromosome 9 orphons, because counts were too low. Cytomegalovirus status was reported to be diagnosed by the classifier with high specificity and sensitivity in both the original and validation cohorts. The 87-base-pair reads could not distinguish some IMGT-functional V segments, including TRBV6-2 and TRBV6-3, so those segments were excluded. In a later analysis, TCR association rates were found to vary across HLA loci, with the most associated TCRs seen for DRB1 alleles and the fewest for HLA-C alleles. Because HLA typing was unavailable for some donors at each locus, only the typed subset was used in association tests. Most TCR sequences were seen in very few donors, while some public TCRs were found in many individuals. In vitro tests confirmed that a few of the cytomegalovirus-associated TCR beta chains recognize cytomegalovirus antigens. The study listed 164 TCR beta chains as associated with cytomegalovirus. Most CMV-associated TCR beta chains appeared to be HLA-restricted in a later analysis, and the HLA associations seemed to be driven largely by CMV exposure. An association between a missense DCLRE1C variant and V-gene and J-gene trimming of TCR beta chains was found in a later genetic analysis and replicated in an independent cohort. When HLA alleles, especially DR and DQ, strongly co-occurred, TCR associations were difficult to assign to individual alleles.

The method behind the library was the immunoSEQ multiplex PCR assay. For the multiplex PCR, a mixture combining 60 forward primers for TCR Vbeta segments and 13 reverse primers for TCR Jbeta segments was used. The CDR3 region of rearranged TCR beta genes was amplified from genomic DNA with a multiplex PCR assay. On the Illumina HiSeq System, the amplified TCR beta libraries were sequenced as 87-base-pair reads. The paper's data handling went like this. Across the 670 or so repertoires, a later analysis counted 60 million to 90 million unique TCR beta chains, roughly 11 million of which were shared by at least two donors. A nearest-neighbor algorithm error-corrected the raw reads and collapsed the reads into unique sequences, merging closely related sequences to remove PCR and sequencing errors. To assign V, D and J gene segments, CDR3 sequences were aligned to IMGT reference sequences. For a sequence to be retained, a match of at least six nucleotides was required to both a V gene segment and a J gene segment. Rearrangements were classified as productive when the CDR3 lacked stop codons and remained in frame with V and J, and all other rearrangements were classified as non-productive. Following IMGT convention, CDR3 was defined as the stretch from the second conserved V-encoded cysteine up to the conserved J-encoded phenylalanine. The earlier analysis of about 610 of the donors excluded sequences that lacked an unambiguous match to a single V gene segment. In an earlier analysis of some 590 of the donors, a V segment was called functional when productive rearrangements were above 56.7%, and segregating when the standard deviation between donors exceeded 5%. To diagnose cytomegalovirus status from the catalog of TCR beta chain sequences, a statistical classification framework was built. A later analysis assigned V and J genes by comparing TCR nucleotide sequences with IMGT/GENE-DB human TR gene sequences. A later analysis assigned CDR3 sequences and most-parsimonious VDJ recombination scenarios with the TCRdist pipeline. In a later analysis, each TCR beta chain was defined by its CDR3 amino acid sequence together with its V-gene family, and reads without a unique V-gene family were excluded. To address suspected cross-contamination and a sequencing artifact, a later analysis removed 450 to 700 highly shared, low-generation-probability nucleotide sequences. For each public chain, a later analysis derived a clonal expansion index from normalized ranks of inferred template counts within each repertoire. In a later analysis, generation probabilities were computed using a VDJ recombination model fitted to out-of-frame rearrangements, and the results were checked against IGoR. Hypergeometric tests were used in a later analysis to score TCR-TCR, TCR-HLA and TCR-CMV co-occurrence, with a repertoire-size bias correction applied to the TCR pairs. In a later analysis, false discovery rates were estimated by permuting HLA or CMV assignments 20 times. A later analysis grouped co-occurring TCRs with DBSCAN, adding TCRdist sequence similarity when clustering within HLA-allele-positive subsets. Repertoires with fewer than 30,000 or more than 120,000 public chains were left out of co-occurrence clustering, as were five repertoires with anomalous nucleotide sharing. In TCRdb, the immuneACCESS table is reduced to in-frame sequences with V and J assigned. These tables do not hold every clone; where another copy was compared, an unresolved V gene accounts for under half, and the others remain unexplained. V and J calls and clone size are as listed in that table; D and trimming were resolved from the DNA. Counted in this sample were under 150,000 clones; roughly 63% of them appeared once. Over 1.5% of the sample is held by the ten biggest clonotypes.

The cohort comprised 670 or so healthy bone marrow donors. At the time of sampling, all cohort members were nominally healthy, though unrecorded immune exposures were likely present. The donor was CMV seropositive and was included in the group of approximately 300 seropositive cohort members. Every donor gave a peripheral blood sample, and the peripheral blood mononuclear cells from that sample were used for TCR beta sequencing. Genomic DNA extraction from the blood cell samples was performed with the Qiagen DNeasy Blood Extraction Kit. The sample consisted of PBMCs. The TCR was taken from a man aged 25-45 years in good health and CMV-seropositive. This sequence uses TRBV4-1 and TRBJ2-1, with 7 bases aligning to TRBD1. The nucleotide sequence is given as TGCGCCAGCAGCCAGGGACAGAGGTTCTACAATGAGCAGTTCTTC. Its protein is CASSQGQRFYNEQFF.